These 8 T cell receptor beta chains were all obtained from the same sample, sequenced in a study of T cell repertoires in cytomegalovirus infection. TCRdb used MiXCR to reprocess the reads, holding one entry per CDR3 protein. The table lists 900,000 to 950,000 distinct CDR3 sequences, 25% to 40% of them singletons. For these TCRs, the target antigens are not known. This material consisted of cultured CD8+ T cells from PBMCs, taken from culture after CMV antigen stimulation. Every receptor here comes from a human donor in good health (CMV status not recorded). Some clones in this sample may be carry-over from other donors' samples.

This clonotype came up once. The genes are TRBV2 and TRBJ2-3; 8 nucleotides align to TRBD1. Germline V gene sequence: CDR1 SNHLY, CDR2 FYNNEI. The V and J ends lost 1 base and 3 bases, in that order; junction bases with no gene match: 3. The CDR3 covers 15 residues. The CDR3 bases are TGTGCCAGCAGTGAAGGACAGGGGAGGACAGATACGCAGTATTTT. Translating it yields CASSEGQGRTDTQYF.

This sequence joins TRBV28 and TRBJ1-1; no definite D call. The CDR3 contains 16 residues. V dropped 3 bases and J dropped 6 bases, with 20 bases sitting between them. Germline CDR1 and CDR2: MDHEN and SYDVKM. The CDR3 reads CASSFLFPNSRAEAFF. In DNA, the CDR3 is TGTGCCAGCAGTTTCCTATTTCCTAATAGTCGCGCTGAAGCTTTCTTT. Drawing the rest from reference TRBV28 and TRBJ1-1, the complete variable domain is DVKVTQSSRYLVKRTGEKVFLECVQDMDHENMFWYRQDPGLGLRLIYFSYDVKMKEKGDIPEGYSVSREKKERFSLILESASTNQTSMYLCASSFLFPNSRAEAFFGQGTRLTVV.

V and J are TRBV27 and TRBJ2-7; D call uncertain. The CDR3 totals 13 residues. Germline V gene data show CDR1 as MNHEY and CDR2 as SMNVEV (reference sequence). Trimming removed 5 bases from V and 4 bases from J, with 12 bases in between. In nucleotides, the CDR3 is TGTGCCAGCAGTCATCCCAGTGATTACGAGCAGTACTTC. Protein: CASSHPSDYEQYF.

The genes are TRBV28 and TRBJ2-1, with D possibly being TRBD1 (5 bases). V gave up 7 bases and J gave up 0 bases, with 16 bases separating them. Germline V lookup: CDR1 MDHEN, CDR2 SYDVKM. The CDR3 sequence is 16 residues long. CDR3 coding DNA: TGTGCCAGCACTCCCCCCACAGGCCTCTCCTACAATGAGCAGTTCTTC. It specifies CASTPPTGLSYNEQFF.

The chain couples TRBV20-1 to TRBJ2-2, with TRBD2 identical over 12 bases. Germline V gives CDR1 DFQATT, CDR2 SNEGSKA (reference sequence). Trimming took 2 bases from V and 3 from J; bases not matched to a gene: 7. CDR3 length: 17 amino acids. The CDR3 nucleotides are TGCAGTGCTAGAAACTGGCTAGCGGGGGGGGACACCGGGGAGCTGTTTTTT. Its protein product is CSARNWLAGGDTGELFF.

The chain couples TRBV6-1 to TRBJ2-1, with 8 positions matching TRBD2. The CDR3 has 17 residues. Looked up from germline, CDR1 is MNHNS and CDR2 is SASEGT. The V and J ends lost 5 bases and 4 bases, in that order; junction bases with no gene match: 13. CDR3 loop: CASSHTTVLAEYNEQFF. The CDR3 DNA is TGTGCCAGCAGTCACACTACTGTACTAGCGGAATACAATGAGCAGTTCTTC.

The rearrangement uses TRBV6-5 and TRBJ2-6; D is ambiguous. CDR3 length equals 15 residues. V lost 2 bases, J lost 2 bases, and 7 bases lay in between. Germline values: CDR1 MNHEY, CDR2 SVGAGI. The CDR3 loop reads CASSYGRPGANVLTF. In DNA form, the CDR3 reads TGTGCCAGCAGTTACGGCCGGCCTGGGGCCAACGTCCTGACTTTC.

This clonotype was seen more than once but under ten times. This chain's CDR3 is CAISESLTGGNTGELFF. Written as DNA, the CDR3 is TGTGCCATCAGTGAGTCTTTAACAGGGGGCAACACCGGGGAGCTGTTTTTT. V is TRBV10-3 and J is TRBJ2-2; 9 positions agree with TRBD1. V dropped 0 bases and J dropped 2; count of bases not matched to a gene: 4. The CDR3 totals 17 residues. CDR1 is ENHRY, CDR2 SYGVKD, per germline.